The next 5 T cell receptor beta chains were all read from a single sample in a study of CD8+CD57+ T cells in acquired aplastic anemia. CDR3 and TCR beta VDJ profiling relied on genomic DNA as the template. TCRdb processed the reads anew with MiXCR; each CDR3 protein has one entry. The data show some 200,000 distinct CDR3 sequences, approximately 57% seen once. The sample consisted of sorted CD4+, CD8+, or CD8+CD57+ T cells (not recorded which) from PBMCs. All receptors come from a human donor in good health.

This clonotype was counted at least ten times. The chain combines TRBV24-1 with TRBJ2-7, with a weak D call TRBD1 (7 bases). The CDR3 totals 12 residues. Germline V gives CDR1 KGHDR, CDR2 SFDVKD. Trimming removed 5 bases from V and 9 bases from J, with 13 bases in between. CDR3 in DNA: TGTGCCACCAGTGGTTCAGGGGGGATGCAGTACTTC. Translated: CATSGSGGMQYF.

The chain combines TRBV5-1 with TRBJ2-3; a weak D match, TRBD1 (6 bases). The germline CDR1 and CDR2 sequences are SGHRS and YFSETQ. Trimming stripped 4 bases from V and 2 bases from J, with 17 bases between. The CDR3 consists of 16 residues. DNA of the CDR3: TGCGCCAGCAGCGAAGGCGGACAGCCGTACACAGATACGCAGTATTTT. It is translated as CASSEGGQPYTDTQYF.

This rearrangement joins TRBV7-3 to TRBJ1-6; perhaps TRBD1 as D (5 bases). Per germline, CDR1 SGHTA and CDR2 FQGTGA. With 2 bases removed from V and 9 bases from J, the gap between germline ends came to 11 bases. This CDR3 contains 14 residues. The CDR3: CASSLQGKGSPLHF. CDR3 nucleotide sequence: TGTGCCAGCAGCTTACAGGGTAAAGGTTCACCCCTCCACTTT.

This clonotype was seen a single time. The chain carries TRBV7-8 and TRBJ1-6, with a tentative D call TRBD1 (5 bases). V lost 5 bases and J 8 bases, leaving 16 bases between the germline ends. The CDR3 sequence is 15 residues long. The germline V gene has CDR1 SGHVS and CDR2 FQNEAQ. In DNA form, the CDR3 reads TGTGCCAGCAGCCAATACTTGGAAGGGGATTCACCCCTCCACTTT. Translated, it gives CASSQYLEGDSPLHF. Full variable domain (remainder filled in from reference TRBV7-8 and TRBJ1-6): GAGVSQSPRYKVAKRGQDVALRCDPISGHVSLFWYQQALGQGPEFLTYFQNEAQLDKSGLPSDRFFAERPEGSVSTLKIQRTQQEDSAVYLCASSQYLEGDSPLHFGNGTRLTVT.

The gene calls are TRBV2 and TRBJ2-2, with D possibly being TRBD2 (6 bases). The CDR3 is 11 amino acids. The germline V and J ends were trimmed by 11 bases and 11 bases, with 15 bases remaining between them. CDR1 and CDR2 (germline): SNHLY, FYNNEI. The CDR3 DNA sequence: TGTGCCCCACGGACGGGGGAAGAGCTGTTTTTT. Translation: CAPRTGEELFF. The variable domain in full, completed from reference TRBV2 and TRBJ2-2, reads EPEVTQTPSHQVTQMGQEVILRCVPISNHLYFYWYRQILGQKVEFLVSFYNNEISEKSEIFDDQFSVERPDGSNFTLKIRSTKLEDSAMYFCAPRTGEELFFGEGSRLTVL.